Listed below are T cell receptor beta chains from one sample, sequenced in a study of T cells after yellow fever vaccination. Via MiXCR, TCRdb re-called the 5' RACE reads, giving one row per CDR3 protein. Among 140,000 to 150,000 distinct CDR3 sequences, under 7% were seen once, and the ten largest hold approximately 0.67%. Sample: CD4+ T cells sorted from PBMCs, taken 10 days after the yellow fever booster vaccination. The receptors come from a young man who received the YFV17D yellow fever vaccine. Each CDR3 is given with its conserved first and last residue.

V,length,J,CDR3
TRBV5-4,13,TRBJ2-7,CASSLAASNEQYF
TRBV5-1,14,TRBJ2-1,CASSLVYAGDEQFF
TRBV10-1,13,TRBJ2-3,CASSFGLGDTQYF
TRBV18,14,TRBJ2-7,CASSPPNSGYEQYF
TRBV20-1,14,TRBJ2-7,CSATSGLASYEQYF
TRBV30,14,TRBJ2-2,CACRGDRDTGELFF
TRBV7-2,12,TRBJ2-1,CASSPLGLRQFF
TRBV24-1,14,TRBJ2-7,CATSDSLSNYEQYF
TRBV6-2/TRBV6-3,16,TRBJ2-2,CASSYSARANTGELFF
TRBV7-2,14,TRBJ2-2,CASSVGPYSGELFF
TRBV29-1,12,TRBJ2-5,CSVDKFQETQYF
TRBV29-1,12,TRBJ2-5,CSVGQLGKTQYF
TRBV7-2,17,TRBJ2-5,CASSLVAGGSVEETQYF
TRBV7-6,14,TRBJ2-1,CASSLTSGNNEQFF
TRBV7-8,15,TRBJ2-3,CATRSSRPVPDTQYF
TRBV12-3/TRBV12-4,13,TRBJ2-2,CASSLSGNWELFF
TRBV19,16,TRBJ2-3,CASSTRTSGNTDTQYF
TRBV7-2,12,TRBJ2-3,CASSWTRDTQYF
TRBV6-1,15,TRBJ2-1,CASSLRDRPYNEQFF
TRBV15,20,TRBJ1-2,CATSRERPGLRDRSLDGYTF
TRBV7-2,13,TRBJ1-2,CASSLFQGGGYTF
TRBV7-9,13,TRBJ2-1,CASSPYARTEQFF
TRBV30,19,TRBJ2-1,CAWGEPGLAGEVSYNEQFF
TRBV20-1,15,TRBJ2-7,CSARNRDSRSYEQYF
TRBV7-9,15,TRBJ2-7,CASSLEGLKGHEQYF
TRBV7-2,13,TRBJ2-4,CASSQDSRVVEYF
TRBV6-2/TRBV6-3,17,TRBJ2-7,CASKGEREFVRSYEQYF
TRBV7-2,13,TRBJ2-7,CASSSGSTYEQYF
TRBV7-2,13,TRBJ2-7,CASSLEGLYEQYF
TRBV19,13,TRBJ1-1,CASSMDGEAEAFF
TRBV15,14,TRBJ1-5,CATRRHRGNQPQHF
TRBV11-3,16,TRBJ2-5,CASSLGAGTPQETQYF
TRBV7-8,16,TRBJ2-5,CASSLGPQGAGETQYF
TRBV5-1,15,TRBJ2-5,CASSFGVSGTETQYF
TRBV6-2/TRBV6-3,15,TRBJ2-2,CASINGAFNTGELFF
TRBV5-1,13,TRBJ2-5,CASSLATRETQYF
TRBV9,12,TRBJ2-3,CASSGVTDTQYF
TRBV9,15,TRBJ2-4,CASSVAGIAKNIQYF
TRBV3-1,15,TRBJ1-5,CASSQQGGGNQPQHF
TRBV6-1,19,TRBJ2-4,CASSEAAGTGRLAKNIQYF
TRBV6-5,16,TRBJ2-1,CASSYLRAREVDEQFF
TRBV18,16,TRBJ1-2,CASSPPRTLAGYGYTF
TRBV20-1,12,TRBJ2-7,CSASRPGYEQYF
TRBV3-1,13,TRBJ2-7,CASSPVGTYEQYF
TRBV7-8,15,TRBJ2-1,CASSPSGARPNEQFF
TRBV6-2/TRBV6-3,11,TRBJ2-7,CASSNLREQYF
TRBV27,14,TRBJ2-7,CASSLHQGAREQYF